One and the same sample provided the 29 T cell receptor beta chains below, sequenced in a study of CXCR3-negative and CXCR3-positive naive CD8 T cells. Regarding the study as a whole: CXCR3-positive naive cells had more hydrophobic TRB CDR3s than CXCR3-negative naive cells.

For these TCRs, the target antigens are not known. Libraries of TRB cDNA were made by 5' RACE and carried UMIs. Using the 5' RACE reads, TCRdb records one entry per CDR3 protein without DNA. The table lists about 84,000 distinct CDR3 sequences, with about 0.62% in the top ten. Sequencing input: naive CXCR3+ CD8+ T cells from blood. Subset: CD45RO-CCR7+CD27+CD95- naive CD8+ T cells expressing CXCR3 (TNR3+). The receptors derive from a human donor in good health. Some clones in this sample may be carry-over from other donors' samples.

V and J are TRBV6-6 and TRBJ1-2; TCRdb indicates TRBD1, and absent DNA this call remains unverified. The CDR3 length is 14 residues. Germline V gene lookup returns CDR1 MNHNY and CDR2 SVGAGI (reference sequence). The CDR3 is CASSYGQGAGGYTF.

This CDR3 reads CASSLEPYIYNEQFF. The chain has TRBV7-8 and TRBJ2-1. Germline V gene sequence: CDR1 SGHVS, CDR2 FQNEAQ. The CDR3 loop spans 15 amino acids.

This chain links TRBV27 with TRBJ2-1; TCRdb gives TRBD1 as the D gene, but with no DNA this cannot be confirmed. Germline assignment: CDR1 MNHEY and CDR2 SMNVEV (reference sequence). There are 16 residues in the CDR3. The CDR3 region is CASSFAGTGPYNEQFF.

The V gene is TRBV28, the J gene TRBJ2-7; TCRdb's D call, TRBD2, is unchecked because there is no DNA. The CDR3 runs to 12 residues. Looked up from germline, CDR1 is MDHEN and CDR2 is SYDVKM. The CDR3 spells CASISLEHEQYF.

CDR3 sequence reads: CASGGGTDTQYF. The chain joins TRBV5-6 to TRBJ2-3; TCRdb lists TRBD1, though no DNA is available to test this call. Germline values: CDR1 SGHDT, CDR2 YYEEEE. This CDR3 has 12 amino acids.

The V call is TRBV4-3, the J call TRBJ1-1; TCRdb's assignment of TRBD1 cannot be checked, as there is no DNA. CDR1 and CDR2 (germline): LGHNA, YSLEER. The CDR3 is 14 residues long. The CDR3 sequence: CASSRTRGKTEAFF.

The chain has TRBV12-3 or TRBV12-4 and TRBJ2-7; with no DNA, the TCRdb D assignment of TRBD2 cannot be verified. This CDR3 spans 14 amino acids. The CDR3 sequence is CASTTRDGLWEQYF.

CDR3 in amino acids: CASSFRPHTDTGELFF. The V and J genes are TRBV5-1 and TRBJ2-2. Germline-derived CDR1 and CDR2 are SGHRS and YFSETQ. The CDR3 sequence is 16 residues long.

V usage is TRBV12-3 or TRBV12-4 and J usage is TRBJ1-4; TCRdb designates TRBD1, a call that cannot be tested without DNA. The CDR3 loop spans 14 amino acids. This CDR3 reads CASSYGGGVEKLFF.

The V and J genes are TRBV12-3 or TRBV12-4 and TRBJ2-7; there is no DNA to check the TCRdb D call of TRBD1. The CDR3 runs 14 residues. CDR3 amino acids: CASSPPSSSYEQYF.

The V and J genes are TRBV7-9 and TRBJ2-1; TCRdb picks TRBD2, but there is no DNA to check that call. Germline CDR1 is SEHNR and CDR2 is FQNEAQ (reference sequence). The CDR3 consists of 17 residues. This CDR3 is CASRASGGAEGYNEQFF.

The chain is built from TRBV9 and TRBJ2-7; TCRdb names TRBD1, which stays unverified in the absence of DNA. Germline V gene lookup returns CDR1 SGDLS and CDR2 YYNGEE. This CDR3 contains 14 residues. The CDR3 here is CASSAGDSSYEQYF.

This chain links TRBV3-1 with TRBJ2-4; TCRdb proposes TRBD2, but this gene call is untestable without DNA. Germline V lookup: CDR1 LGHDT, CDR2 YNNKEL (reference sequence). The CDR3 consists of 18 residues. The CDR3 spells CASSQEVWGRIPENIQYF. Combining the CDR3 with reference TRBV3-1 and TRBJ2-4 gives the whole variable domain DTAVSQTPKYLVTQMGNDKSIKCEQNLGHDTMYWYKQDSKKFLKIMFSYNNKELIINETVPNRFSPKSPDKAHLNLHINSLELGDSAVYFCASSQEVWGRIPENIQYFGAGTRLSVL.

This chain uses TRBV29-1 with TRBJ2-7; the TCRdb D gene call, TRBD1, has no DNA to confirm it. The CDR3 runs to 14 residues. CDR1 is SQVTM, CDR2 ANQGSEA, per germline. This CDR3 is CSVEGGGERYEQYF.

V and J are TRBV3-1 and TRBJ2-7; TCRdb returns TRBD1, unconfirmable since there is no DNA. This CDR3 contains 16 residues. Germline CDR1 reads LGHDT; CDR2 reads YNNKEL (reference sequence). The CDR3 sequence: CASSPVVYRGSYEQYF.

This rearrangement joins TRBV30 to TRBJ1-1. Germline-derived CDR1 and CDR2 are GTSNPN and SVGIG (reference sequence). The CDR3 consists of 11 residues. CDR3 protein: CAWMYNTEAFF.

The V and J genes are TRBV15 and TRBJ1-6; there is no DNA to check the TCRdb D call of TRBD1. The CDR3 covers 16 residues. The germline V gene has CDR1 LNHNV and CDR2 YYDKDF (reference sequence). The CDR3: CATSRDFRGEDSPLHF.

The chain joins TRBV12-3 or TRBV12-4 to TRBJ1-3; the TCRdb call, TRBD1, lacks DNA for checking. CDR3 length equals 16 residues. CDR3: CASTPVGGDSGNTIYF.

The CDR3: CSARRTDDTEAFF. V and J are TRBV20-1 and TRBJ1-1. The germline V gene has CDR1 DFQATT and CDR2 SNEGSKA (reference sequence). CDR3 length: 13 amino acids.

The chain links TRBV6-2 or TRBV6-3 to TRBJ2-5; TCRdb calls TRBD2, which cannot be checked without DNA. Germline CDR1 and CDR2: MNHEY and SVGEGT. This CDR3 is built from 16 residues. The CDR3 is CASSTPWREYQETQYF.

The chain carries TRBV29-1 and TRBJ2-7; the TCRdb D gene call, TRBD1, has no DNA to confirm it. Germline V gene sequence: CDR1 SQVTM, CDR2 ANQGSEA. This CDR3 spans 14 amino acids. The CDR3 is CSVEGQGRSYEQYF.

This rearrangement joins TRBV3-1 to TRBJ1-2. Germline V gene data show CDR1 as LGHDT and CDR2 as YNNKEL (reference sequence). The CDR3 is 14 residues long. CDR3 sequence: CASSHRILQPVYTF.

The rearrangement links TRBV15 to TRBJ1-3; the D gene TCRdb calls, TRBD1, cannot be checked with no DNA. In germline, CDR1 is LNHNV, CDR2 YYDKDF (reference sequence). This CDR3 has 16 amino acids. The CDR3 protein is CATSGSVGRGGNTIYF.

The chain uses TRBV29-1 and TRBJ2-2; checking the TCRdb D call of TRBD1 is not possible without DNA. The CDR3 loop spans 16 amino acids. Looked up from germline, CDR1 is SQVTM and CDR2 is ANQGSEA. CDR3 sequence reads: CSVVSSGTGRAGELFF.

V usage is TRBV6-4 and J usage is TRBJ2-3; TCRdb proposes TRBD1, but this gene call is untestable without DNA. Germline V gene data show CDR1 as MRHNA and CDR2 as SNTAGT. The CDR3 is 14 residues long. The CDR3 is CASSDSRAPDTQYF.

The CDR3 sequence is CASSFIAQGHNEQFF. V gene TRBV12-3 or TRBV12-4 combines with J gene TRBJ2-1; lacking DNA, the TRBD1 call made by TCRdb goes unchecked. The CDR3 is 15 amino acids.

This chain connects TRBV6-2 or TRBV6-3 to TRBJ2-7; checking the TCRdb D call of TRBD2 is not possible without DNA. This CDR3 is built from 15 residues. CDR1 is MNHEY, CDR2 SVGEGT, per germline. The CDR3 sequence: CASSPPGLAIYEQYF.

The V and J genes are TRBV28 and TRBJ1-1. The CDR3 contains 15 residues. The germline V gene has CDR1 MDHEN and CDR2 SYDVKM. This chain's CDR3 is CASSLIGEMNTEAFF.

V gene TRBV7-6 combines with J gene TRBJ1-1; TCRdb designates TRBD1, a call that cannot be tested without DNA. Germline V lookup: CDR1 SGHVS, CDR2 FNYEAQ. The CDR3 has 15 amino acids. The CDR3 sequence: CASSLAATGSTEAFF.